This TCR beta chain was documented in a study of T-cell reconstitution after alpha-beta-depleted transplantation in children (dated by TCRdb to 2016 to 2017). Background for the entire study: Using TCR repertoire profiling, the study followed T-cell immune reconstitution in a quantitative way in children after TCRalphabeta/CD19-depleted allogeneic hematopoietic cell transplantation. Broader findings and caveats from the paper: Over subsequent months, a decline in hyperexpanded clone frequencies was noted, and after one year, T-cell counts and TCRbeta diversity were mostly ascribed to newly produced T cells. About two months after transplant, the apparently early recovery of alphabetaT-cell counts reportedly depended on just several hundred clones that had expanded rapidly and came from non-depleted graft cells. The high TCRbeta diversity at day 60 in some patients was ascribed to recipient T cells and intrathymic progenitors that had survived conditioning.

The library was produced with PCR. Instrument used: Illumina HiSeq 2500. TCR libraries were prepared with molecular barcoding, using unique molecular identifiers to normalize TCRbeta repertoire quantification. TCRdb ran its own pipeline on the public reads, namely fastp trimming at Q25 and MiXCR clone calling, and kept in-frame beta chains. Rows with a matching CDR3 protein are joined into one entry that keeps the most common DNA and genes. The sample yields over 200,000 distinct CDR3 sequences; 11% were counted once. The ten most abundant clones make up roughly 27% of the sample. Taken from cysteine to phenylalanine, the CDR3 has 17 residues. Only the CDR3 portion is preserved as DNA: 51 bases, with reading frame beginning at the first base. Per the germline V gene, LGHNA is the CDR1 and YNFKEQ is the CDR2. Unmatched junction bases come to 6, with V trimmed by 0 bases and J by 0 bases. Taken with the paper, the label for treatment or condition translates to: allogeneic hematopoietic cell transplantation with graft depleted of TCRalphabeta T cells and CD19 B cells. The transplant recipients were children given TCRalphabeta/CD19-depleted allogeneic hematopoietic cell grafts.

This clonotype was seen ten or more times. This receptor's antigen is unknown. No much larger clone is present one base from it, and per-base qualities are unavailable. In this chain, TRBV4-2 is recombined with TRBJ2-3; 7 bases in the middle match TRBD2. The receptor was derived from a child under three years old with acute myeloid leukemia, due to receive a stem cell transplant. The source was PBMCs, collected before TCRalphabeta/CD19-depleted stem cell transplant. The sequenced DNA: TGTGCCAGCAGCCAAGAACCGGGACTACCTAGCACAGATACGCAGTATTTT. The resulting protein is CASSQEPGLPSTDTQYF.